The clone carrying this TCR beta chain was found many times. The antigen remains undetermined. This entry comes from a study of molecular identifiers for immune sequencing clone quantification. Background on the study: Replicate experiments divided RNA from around 20,000 or 100,000 naive CD8 cells into five parts and sequenced four. Overall study findings and caveats: Clones that had above 20 RNA copies took up over 98% of effector molecules but under 1% in naive cells.

Sorting isolated naive CD8 T cells as CD8+CD4-CCR7+CD45RA+ events. TCRdb reprocessed the PCR reads via MiXCR and lists one record per CDR3 protein. The sample comprises 85,000 to 90,000 distinct CDR3 sequences, around 25% of which are singletons, and around 0.77% rests with the top ten. Trimming took 6 bases from V and 2 from J; bases not matched to a gene: 15. CDR1 is DFQATT, CDR2 SNEGSKA, per germline (reference sequence). The CDR3 contains 17 residues. The chain employs TRBV20-1 and TRBJ2-3; 9 bases line up with TRBD2. This receptor was identified in a human donor in good health. Some libraries in this study had Jurkat cell RNA spiked in. Sequencing was carried out using naive CD8+ T cells from blood, with Jurkat cell RNA spiked in. Subset here: FACS-sorted CD8+CD4-CCR7+CD45RA+ naive T cells. CDR3 bases: TGCAGTGCCTCCCTATTATCGACTAGCGGACTCACAGATACGCAGTATTTT. Protein: CSASLLSTSGLTDTQYF.